These T cell receptor beta chains were read from a single sample in a study of T cells after yellow fever vaccination. TCRdb re-derived calls from the 5' RACE reads in MiXCR, one entry per CDR3 protein. The data contain under 550,000 distinct CDR3 sequences, 21% of them seen just once; the ten biggest clones take up roughly a sixth. The sample in question was PBMCs, obtained roughly 20 days after the first yellow fever vaccination. The receptors derive from a man younger than 35 who received the YFV17D yellow fever vaccine. Each CDR3 is given with its conserved first and last residue. The D gene is left open where the match is weak. Some rows mark clone size as missing; the rest say once, few, many or name a class of expanded clone.

d_call j_call clone_size v_call cdr3_aa cdr3_nt
. TRBJ2-3 few TRBV20-1 CSARAGRDLLSDTQYF TGCAGTGCTAGGGCTGGCCGGGACTTATTGTCAGATACGCAGTATTTT
. TRBJ1-1 . TRBV19 CVLTWGLPQMAEAFF TGTGTTCTTACCTGGGGGCTTCCCCAGATGGCTGAAGCTTTCTTT
. TRBJ1-1 . TRBV10-2 CASSERGGGGTEAFF TGCGCCAGCAGTGAACGGGGGGGCGGGGGCACTGAAGCTTTCTTT
TRBD1 TRBJ2-1 . TRBV5-1 CASSWDRQGAYNEQFF TGCGCCAGCAGCTGGGACCGACAGGGTGCCTACAATGAGCAGTTCTTC
TRBD2 TRBJ2-3 . TRBV5-1 CASSELGLATDTQYF TGCGCCAGCAGCGAATTGGGACTAGCGACAGATACGCAGTATTTT
TRBD1 TRBJ2-7 . TRBV5-4 CASSSTGDGYEQYF TGTGCCAGCAGCTCGACAGGGGACGGCTACGAGCAGTACTTC
TRBD1 TRBJ1-5 . TRBV9 CASSVRGIGQPQHF TGTGCCAGCAGTGTCAGGGGGATTGGGCAGCCCCAGCATTTT
. TRBJ1-6 . TRBV2 CASRLDNSPLHF TGTGCCAGCAGGTTAGACAATTCACCCCTCCACTTT
TRBD2 TRBJ2-1 . TRBV7-9 CASGHGGGSSYNEQFF TGTGCCAGCGGACACGGGGGGGGGAGCTCCTACAATGAGCAGTTCTTC
TRBD2 TRBJ2-1 many TRBV5-1 CASILERGHNEQFF TGCGCCAGCATCCTTGAGCGGGGCCACAATGAGCAGTTCTTC
. TRBJ2-3 many TRBV27 CASSLGGHTQYF TGTGCCAGCAGTTTGGGCGGTCATACGCAGTATTTT
TRBD1 TRBJ2-3 . TRBV6-5 CASRYRGQSDTQYF TGTGCCAGCAGGTACAGGGGTCAATCAGATACGCAGTATTTT
TRBD1 TRBJ1-5 few TRBV5-1 CASSSTGNRNQPQHF TGCGCCAGCAGCTCGACAGGGAATCGCAATCAGCCCCAGCATTTT
. TRBJ2-7 . TRBV19 CASSRKGGRYHEQYF TGTGCCAGTAGTCGCAAAGGGGGGCGCTACCACGAGCAGTACTTC
. TRBJ1-2 few TRBV15 CATSRDNYGYTF TGTGCCACCAGCAGAGATAACTATGGCTACACCTTC
. TRBJ2-5 . TRBV15 CATSREGTLKETQYF TGTGCCACCAGCAGAGAAGGGACACTGAAGGAGACCCAGTACTTC
. TRBJ1-2 few TRBV7-2 CASSLVMQGLEKGYTF TGTGCCAGCAGCTTAGTAATGCAGGGGTTGGAAAAGGGCTACACCTTC
. TRBJ1-6 few TRBV12-3/TRBV12-4 CASSRQINSPLHF TGTGCCAGCAGTCGACAGATTAATTCACCCCTCCACTTT
. TRBJ2-3 . TRBV4-1 CASSMGLPRKNKKQKSTDTQYF TGCGCCAGCAGCATGGGCCTTCCCCGGAAAAACAAAAAACAGAAGAGCACAGATACGCAGTATTTT
. TRBJ2-3 . TRBV20-1 CSARGWLTRRETDTQYF TGCAGTGCTAGAGGTTGGTTAACTAGAAGAGAGACGGATACGCAGTATTTT
. TRBJ2-5 . TRBV7-8 CASSPNSVMETQYF TGTGCCAGCAGCCCTAACTCCGTCATGGAGACCCAGTACTTC
. TRBJ2-1 few TRBV4-3 CASSQDLYNEQFF TGCGCCAGCAGCCAGGACTTATACAATGAGCAGTTCTTC
TRBD1 TRBJ2-7 few TRBV6-1 CASSSGQPYEQYF TGTGCCAGCAGCTCGGGACAGCCCTACGAGCAGTACTTC
. TRBJ1-5 few TRBV6-5 CASSYSYRGNQPQHF TGTGCCAGCAGTTACTCGTACCGGGGGAATCAGCCCCAGCATTTT
. TRBJ2-2 . TRBV4-2 CASSQDSPGHLSTGELFF TGTGCCAGCAGCCAAGATTCACCGGGACACCTGTCCACCGGGGAGCTGTTTTTT
TRBD2 TRBJ2-5 few TRBV20-1 CSVRTAGYSGETQYF TGCAGTGTAAGGACGGCGGGGTATAGCGGGGAGACCCAGTACTTC